This TCR beta chain was found in a study of T cells in Graves' hyperthyroidism and ophthalmopathy. On the study more broadly: Peripheral blood specimens were obtained at initial diagnosis, prior to any treatment. General study results and limits: Before onset, ophthalmopathy was predicted by the model a median roughly 6.8 months earlier.

This clonotype was picked up many times. No antigen is known for it. Ophthalmopathy patients showed a Clinical Activity Score of at least 3, NOSPECS grade of at least 4 and duration under 3 months. This sample holds PBMCs from 8 to 10 ml fresh peripheral blood. This CDR3 has 15 amino acids. From germline, CDR1 is MNHNS and CDR2 SASEGT. Trimming pared 5 bases from V and 0 bases from J, leaving 10 bases between. Regions amplified from RNA transcripts were the TCR beta CDR3 regions. The HTBI primer set served for first-round RT-PCR of the TCR CDR3. Using its own MiXCR run on the multiplex PCR reads, TCRdb lists one record per CDR3 protein. The sample lists almost 500,000 distinct CDR3 sequences; about 22% were seen once.

Sequencing was carried out using blood. The clonotype comes from a woman in her seventies with Graves' ophthalmopathy. The chain has TRBV6-1 and TRBJ1-4; no clear D gene. CDR3: CASSYEGTTNEKLFF. The CDR3 bases are TGTGCCAGCAGTTACGAAGGAACAACTAATGAAAAACTGTTTTTT.